The rows below give T cell receptor beta chains drawn from one sample of a study of human thymus T cells. Here immunoSEQ multiplex PCR was the method, and the copy in TCRdb shows in-frame clones only, minus some. Among about 78,000 clones, 95% to 98% were seen once, and the ten largest hold roughly 0.028%. The sequencing sample was made of thymus tissue. These receptor sequences come from a boy younger than two with a congenital heart defect but otherwise immunologically healthy. Both conserved end residues are part of each CDR3. A D gene is named only where the DNA matches it firmly. The size field is filled for only some rows; it gives once, few, many or a size class.

clone_size j_call v_call d_call cdr3_nt cdr3_aa
NA TRBJ2-5 TRBV28 TRBD1 TGTGCCAGCAGTTTACCGGGACAGGTCCAAGAGACCCAGTACTTC CASSLPGQVQETQYF
NA TRBJ1-1 TRBV11-2 NA TGTGCCAGCAGAACTCGGGGCCCCTCAGGGGCTTTCTTT CASRTRGPSGAFF
once TRBJ2-3 TRBV7-6 TRBD1 TGTGCCAGCAGCTTCGGGACAGGGGCAATGGGAAATACGCAGTATTTT CASSFGTGAMGNTQYF
NA TRBJ1-1 TRBV12-5 NA TGTGCTAGTGGGCAGAGGAACACTGAAGCTTTCTTT CASGQRNTEAFF
NA TRBJ1-1 TRBV7-9 NA TGTGCCAGCAGCTGGGGACCCTCGAGGAAAGCTTTCTTT CASSWGPSRKAFF
NA TRBJ2-2 TRBV7-4 TRBD2 TGTGCCAGCAGCTTAGGTGCTAGCGGGGGTTTTAAAGGAGGCACCGGGGAGCTGTTTTTT CASSLGASGGFKGGTGELFF
NA TRBJ2-1 TRBV4-3 NA TGCGCCAGCAGCCATACAAAGACAGGTCCTGGGTGGGGCAATGAGCAGTTCTTC CASSHTKTGPGWGNEQFF
NA TRBJ1-5 TRBV5-8 TRBD1 TGTGCCAGCAGCTCTTCGTCCCCGGGACAGAGGAATCAGCCCCAGCATTTT CASSSSSPGQRNQPQHF
NA TRBJ2-7 TRBV29-1 NA TGCAGCGTTGACGGCAGGGGCAGCCTCGGAGTCTACGAGCAGTACTTC CSVDGRGSLGVYEQYF
NA TRBJ2-4 TRBV7-2 NA TGTGCCAGCAGCCCGGGTCTTCTAGCCAAAAACATTCAGTACTTC CASSPGLLAKNIQYF
once TRBJ2-7 TRBV11-2 TRBD1 TGTGCCAGCAGCTCCCGGGACAGGGATATAATTGGCTCCTACGAGCAGTACTTC CASSSRDRDIIGSYEQYF
NA TRBJ2-7 TRBV2 TRBD1 TGTGCCAGCAGTGAAAAGGGACAGGGAAAGGGCTACGAGCAGTACTTC CASSEKGQGKGYEQYF
NA TRBJ1-5 TRBV7-8 NA TGTGCCAGCAGCCCCTTCAGCCCGAAGGGAGACAGCAATCAGCCCCAGCATTTT CASSPFSPKGDSNQPQHF
NA TRBJ2-1 TRBV7-8 NA TGTGCCAGCAGCTTAGCTGGTAGGGAGCAGTTCTTC CASSLAGREQFF
NA TRBJ1-3 TRBV28 TRBD1 TGTGCCAGCAGTTTGAGTCCGCAGGGGGCTGGGGGAAACACCATATATTTT CASSLSPQGAGGNTIYF
NA TRBJ1-1 TRBV14 TRBD1 TGTGCCAGCAGCCCGAACAGGGGGTCGACTATGAACACTGAAGCTTTCTTT CASSPNRGSTMNTEAFF
NA TRBJ2-1 TRBV6-1 NA TGTGCCAGCAGTGAAGCCCGGGAGAGCTCCTACAATGAGCAGTTCTTC CASSEARESSYNEQFF
NA TRBJ1-1 TRBV5-1 NA TGCGCCAGCAGCTTGGGGACAAAGAACACTGAAGCTTTCTTT CASSLGTKNTEAFF
NA TRBJ2-7 TRBV7-2 TRBD1 TGTGCCAGCAGCCTCAAAACCGGGACAGCTGATGAGCAGTACTTC CASSLKTGTADEQYF
NA TRBJ2-2 TRBV28 NA TGTGCCAGCAACAGGGAAGTCACCGGGGAGCTGTTTTTT CASNREVTGELFF
NA TRBJ1-5 TRBV16 NA TGTGCCAGCAGCCAAAAGGGTAATCAGCCCCAGCATTTT CASSQKGNQPQHF
NA TRBJ2-2 TRBV18 NA TGTGCCAGCTCACCACGTAAGGGAGGCAACACCGGGGAGCTGTTTTTT CASSPRKGGNTGELFF
NA TRBJ2-7 TRBV5-1 TRBD2 TGCGCCAGCAGCTTATCGTGCGGGAGATACCCCTACGAGCAGTACTTC CASSLSCGRYPYEQYF
NA TRBJ1-1 TRBV30 TRBD1 TGTGCCTGGATTACCACAGGGGACAGGGGCGGGGGAACTGAAGCTTTCTTT CAWITTGDRGGGTEAFF
NA TRBJ2-7 TRBV28 TRBD2 TGTGCCAGCAGTTTGAACCCCCAGGACCCACTAGCGGAGTCCTACGAGCAGTACTTC CASSLNPQDPLAESYEQYF
NA TRBJ1-1 TRBV27 TRBD1 TGTGCCAGCAGCCAGGACAGGGAGAACACTGAAGCTTTCTTT CASSQDRENTEAFF
NA TRBJ1-1 TRBV5-8 NA TGTGCCAGCAGCTTTTATAACCCCCTGCGAGGGACGGAGAACACTGAAGCTTTCTTT CASSFYNPLRGTENTEAFF
NA TRBJ1-5 TRBV28 NA TGTGCCAGCGCCCTGGCGGGCGTCTGGCAGCCCCAGCATTTT CASALAGVWQPQHF
NA TRBJ2-7 TRBV10-3 TRBD2 TGTGCCATCAGTGTCACTAGCGGTCCCTACGAGCAGTACTTC CAISVTSGPYEQYF
NA TRBJ2-3 TRBV2 NA TGTGCCAGCAGTGAAGCGCGGGGACGCACAGATACGCAGTATTTT CASSEARGRTDTQYF
NA TRBJ2-1 TRBV27 NA TGTGCCAGCAGTTCATCGATGAACAATGAGCAGTTCTTC CASSSSMNNEQFF
NA TRBJ2-7 TRBV10-1 NA TGCGCCAGCAGTGCCCCTCTCGACTGCGAGCAGTACTTC CASSAPLDCEQYF
NA TRBJ2-7 TRBV29-1 TRBD2 TGCAGCGTTGAGGCTAGCGGGAGAGGCGAGCAGTACTTC CSVEASGRGEQYF
NA TRBJ2-7 TRBV6-5 NA TGTGCCAGCAGTCCTAATCCCCCCTACGAGCAGTACTTC CASSPNPPYEQYF
NA TRBJ2-1 TRBV9 TRBD2 TGTGCCAGCAGCGTAGAGCCGGGGGCTAGCGGGGGACCTTACAATGAGCAGTTCTTC CASSVEPGASGGPYNEQFF
NA TRBJ1-2 TRBV7-9 TRBD1 TGTGCCAGCAGCTTAGGAATTAGGACAGGGGAATCTTGTGGCTACACCTTC CASSLGIRTGESCGYTF
NA TRBJ1-2 TRBV10-3 NA TGTGCCATCAGGGGGGGCCATGGCTACACCTTC CAIRGGHGYTF
NA TRBJ2-7 TRBV28 NA TGTGCCAGCAGTTTATGTGCCGATACCTACGAGCAGTACTTC CASSLCADTYEQYF
NA TRBJ2-3 TRBV18 TRBD1 TGTGCCAGCTCACCAAAGACAGGGTGTAGCACAGATACGCAGTATTTT CASSPKTGCSTDTQYF
NA TRBJ1-1 TRBV27 TRBD1 TGTGCCAGCAGTCCGCCGGGACAGGCGAACACTGAAGCTTTCTTT CASSPPGQANTEAFF
NA TRBJ2-2 TRBV9 NA TGTGCCAGCAGGCGACAGGCTACCGGGGAGCTGTTTTTT CASRRQATGELFF
NA TRBJ1-6 TRBV5-1 NA TGCGCCAGCAGCTTGTCCGTCAGGGGTGGGCCCCTCCACTTT CASSLSVRGGPLHF
NA TRBJ2-7 TRBV18 NA TGTGCCAGCTCACCGGGGGACCTCCGTGCGGAGCAGTACTTC CASSPGDLRAEQYF
NA TRBJ1-5 TRBV5-1 NA TGCGCCAGCAGCTTCCAGGGTTATGCGGAAAATCAGCCCCAGCATTTT CASSFQGYAENQPQHF
NA TRBJ2-5 TRBV20-1 NA TGCAGTACGGGGTTTTGGGAGACCCAGTACTTC CSTGFWETQYF
NA TRBJ2-1 TRBV7-2 TRBD2 TGTGCCAGCAGCTTAGCCCTAGCGGGACCCGCCTACAATGAGCAGTTCTTC CASSLALAGPAYNEQFF